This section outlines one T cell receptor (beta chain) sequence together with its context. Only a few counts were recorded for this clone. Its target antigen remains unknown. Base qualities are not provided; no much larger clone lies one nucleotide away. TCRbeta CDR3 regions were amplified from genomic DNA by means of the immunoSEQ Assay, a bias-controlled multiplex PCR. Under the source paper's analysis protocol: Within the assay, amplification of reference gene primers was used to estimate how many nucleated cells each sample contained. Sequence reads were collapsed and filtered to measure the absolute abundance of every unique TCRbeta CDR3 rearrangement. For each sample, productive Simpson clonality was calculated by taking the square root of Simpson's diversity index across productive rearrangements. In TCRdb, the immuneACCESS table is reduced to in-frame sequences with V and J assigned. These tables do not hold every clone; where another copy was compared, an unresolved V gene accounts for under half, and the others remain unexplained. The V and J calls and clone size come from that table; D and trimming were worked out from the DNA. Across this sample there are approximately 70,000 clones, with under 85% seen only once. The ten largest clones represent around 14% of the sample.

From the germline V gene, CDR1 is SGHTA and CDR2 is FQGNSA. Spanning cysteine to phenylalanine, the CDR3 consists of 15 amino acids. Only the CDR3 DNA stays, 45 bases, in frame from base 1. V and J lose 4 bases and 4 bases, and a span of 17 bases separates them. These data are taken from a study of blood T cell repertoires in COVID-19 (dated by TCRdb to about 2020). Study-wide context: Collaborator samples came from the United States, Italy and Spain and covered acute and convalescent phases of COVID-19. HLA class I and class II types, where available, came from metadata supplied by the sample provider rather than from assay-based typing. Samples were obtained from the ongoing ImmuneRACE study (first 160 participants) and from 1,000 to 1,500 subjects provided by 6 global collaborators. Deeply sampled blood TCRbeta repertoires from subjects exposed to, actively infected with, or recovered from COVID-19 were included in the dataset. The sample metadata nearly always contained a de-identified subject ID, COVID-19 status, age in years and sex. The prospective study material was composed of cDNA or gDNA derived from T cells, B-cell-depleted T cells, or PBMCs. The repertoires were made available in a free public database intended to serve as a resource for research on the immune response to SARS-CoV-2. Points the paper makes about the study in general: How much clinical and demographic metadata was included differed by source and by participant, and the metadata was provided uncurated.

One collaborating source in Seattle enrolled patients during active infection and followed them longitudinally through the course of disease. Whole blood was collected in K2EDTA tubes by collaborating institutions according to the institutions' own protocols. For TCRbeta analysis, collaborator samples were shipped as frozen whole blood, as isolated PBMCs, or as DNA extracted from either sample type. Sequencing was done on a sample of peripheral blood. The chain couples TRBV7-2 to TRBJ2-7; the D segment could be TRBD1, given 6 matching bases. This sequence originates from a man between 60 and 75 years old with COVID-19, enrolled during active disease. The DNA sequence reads TGTGCCAGCAGCTCCAACAGGGAACGGCATTACGAGCAGTACTTC. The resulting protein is CASSSNRERHYEQYF.